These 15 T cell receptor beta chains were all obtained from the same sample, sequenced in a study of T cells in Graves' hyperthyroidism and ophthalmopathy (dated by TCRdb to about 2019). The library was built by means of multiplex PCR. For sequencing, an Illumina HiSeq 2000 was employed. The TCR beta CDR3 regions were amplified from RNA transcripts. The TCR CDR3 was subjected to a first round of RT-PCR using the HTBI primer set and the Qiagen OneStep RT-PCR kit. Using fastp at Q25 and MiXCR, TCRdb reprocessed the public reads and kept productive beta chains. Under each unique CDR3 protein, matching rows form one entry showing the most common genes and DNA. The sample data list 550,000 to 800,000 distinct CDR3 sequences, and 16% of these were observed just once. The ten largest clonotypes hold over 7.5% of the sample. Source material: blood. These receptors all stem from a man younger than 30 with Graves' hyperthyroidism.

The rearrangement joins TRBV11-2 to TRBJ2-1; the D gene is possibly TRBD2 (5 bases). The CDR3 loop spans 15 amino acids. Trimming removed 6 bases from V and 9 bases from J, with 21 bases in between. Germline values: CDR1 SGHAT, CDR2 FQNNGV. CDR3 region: CASRLSLLGEIEQFF. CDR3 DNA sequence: TGTGCCAGCAGACTCTCCCTTCTTGGGGAGATTGAGCAGTTCTTC.

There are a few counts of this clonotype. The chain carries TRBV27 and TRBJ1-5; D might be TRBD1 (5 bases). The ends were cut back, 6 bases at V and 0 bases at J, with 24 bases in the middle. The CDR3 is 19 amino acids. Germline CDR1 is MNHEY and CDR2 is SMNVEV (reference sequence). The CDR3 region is CASSPIGGGTVYSNQPQHF. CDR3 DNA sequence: TGTGCCAGCAGCCCCATTGGGGGAGGAACTGTATATAGCAATCAGCCCCAGCATTTT.

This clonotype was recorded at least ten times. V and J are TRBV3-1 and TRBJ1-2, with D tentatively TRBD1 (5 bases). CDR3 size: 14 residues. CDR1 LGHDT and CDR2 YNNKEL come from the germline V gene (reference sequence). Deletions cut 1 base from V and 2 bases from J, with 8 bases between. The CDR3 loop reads CASSQGAGNYGYTF. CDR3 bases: TGTGCCAGCAGCCAAGGGGCAGGGAACTATGGCTACACCTTC.

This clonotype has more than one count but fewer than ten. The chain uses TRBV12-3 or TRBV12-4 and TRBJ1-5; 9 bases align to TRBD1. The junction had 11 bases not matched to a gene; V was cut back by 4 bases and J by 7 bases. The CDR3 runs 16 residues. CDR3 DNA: TGTGCCAGCAGTTCCTCGACAGGGGGGACCAGACAGCCCCAGCATTTT. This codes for CASSSSTGGTRQPQHF.

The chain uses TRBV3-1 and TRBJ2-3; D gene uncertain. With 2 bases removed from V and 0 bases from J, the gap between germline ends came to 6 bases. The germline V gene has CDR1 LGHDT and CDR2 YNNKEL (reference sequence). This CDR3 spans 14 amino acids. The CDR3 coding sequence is TGTGCCAGCAGCCAATGGGAAAGCACAGATACGCAGTATTTT. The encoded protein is CASSQWESTDTQYF.

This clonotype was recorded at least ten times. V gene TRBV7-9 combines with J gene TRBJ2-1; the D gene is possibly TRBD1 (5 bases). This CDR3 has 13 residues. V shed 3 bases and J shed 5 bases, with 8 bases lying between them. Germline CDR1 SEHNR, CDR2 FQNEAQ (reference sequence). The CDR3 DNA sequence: TGTGCCAGCAGCTTCTCGACAGACAATGAGCAGTTCTTC. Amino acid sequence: CASSFSTDNEQFF.

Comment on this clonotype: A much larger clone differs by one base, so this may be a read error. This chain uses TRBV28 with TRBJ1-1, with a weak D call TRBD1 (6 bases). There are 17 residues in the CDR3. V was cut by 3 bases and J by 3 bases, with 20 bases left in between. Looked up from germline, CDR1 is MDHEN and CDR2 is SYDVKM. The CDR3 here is CASSFSFGARGDTEAFF. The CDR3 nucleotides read TGTGCCAGCAGTTTTTCGTTCGGGGCGAGGGGGGACACTGAAGCTTTCTTT.

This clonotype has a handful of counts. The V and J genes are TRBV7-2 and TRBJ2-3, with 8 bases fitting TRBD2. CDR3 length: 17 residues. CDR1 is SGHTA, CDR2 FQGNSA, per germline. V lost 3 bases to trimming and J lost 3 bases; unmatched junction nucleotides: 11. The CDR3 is CASSFTSGGLGTDTQYF. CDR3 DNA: TGTGCCAGCAGCTTTACTAGCGGAGGTTTAGGAACAGATACGCAGTATTTT.

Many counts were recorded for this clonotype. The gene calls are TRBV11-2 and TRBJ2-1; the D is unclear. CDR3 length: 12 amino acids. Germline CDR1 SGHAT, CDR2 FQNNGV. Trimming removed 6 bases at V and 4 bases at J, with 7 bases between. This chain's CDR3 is CASSQQYNEQFF. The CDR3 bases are TGTGCCAGCAGTCAACAGTACAATGAGCAGTTCTTC.

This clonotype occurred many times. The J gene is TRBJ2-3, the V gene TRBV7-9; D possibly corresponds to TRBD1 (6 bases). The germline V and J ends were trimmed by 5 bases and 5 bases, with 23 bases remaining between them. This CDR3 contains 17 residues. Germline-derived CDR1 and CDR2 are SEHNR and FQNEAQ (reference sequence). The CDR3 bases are TGTGCCAGCAGCACCGTCTTCAGGGGACGTCCGGGAGATACGCAGTATTTT. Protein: CASSTVFRGRPGDTQYF.

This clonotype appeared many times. The CDR3 nucleotides read TGCAGTGCTAGTGGGGGGGACGCCTCCTACGAGCAGTACTTC. Protein: CSASGGDASYEQYF. V and J are TRBV20-1 and TRBJ2-7; TRBD2 agrees at 7 bases. The CDR3 length is 14 residues. Germline CDR1 DFQATT, CDR2 SNEGSKA (reference sequence). V was pared by 3 bases and J by 0 bases, with 5 bases of the junction left unmatched.

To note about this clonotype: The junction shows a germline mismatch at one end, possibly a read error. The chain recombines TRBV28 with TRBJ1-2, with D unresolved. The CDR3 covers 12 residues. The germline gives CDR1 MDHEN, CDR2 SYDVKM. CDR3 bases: TGTGCCAGCAGTCGTAGTAACTATGGCTACGCCTTC. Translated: CASSRSNYGYAF.

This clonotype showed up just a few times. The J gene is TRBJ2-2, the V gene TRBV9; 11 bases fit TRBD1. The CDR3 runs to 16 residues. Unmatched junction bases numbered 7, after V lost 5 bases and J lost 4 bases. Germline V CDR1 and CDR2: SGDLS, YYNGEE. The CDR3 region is CASSFGQGAATGELFF. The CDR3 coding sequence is TGTGCCAGCAGTTTTGGACAGGGGGCGGCCACCGGGGAGCTGTTTTTT.

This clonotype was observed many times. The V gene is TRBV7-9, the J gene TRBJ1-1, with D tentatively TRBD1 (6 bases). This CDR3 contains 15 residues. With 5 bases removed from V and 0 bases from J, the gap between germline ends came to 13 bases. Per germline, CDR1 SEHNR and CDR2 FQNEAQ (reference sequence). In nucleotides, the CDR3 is TGTGCCAGCAGCCCGCAGGGGACTATGAACACTGAAGCTTTCTTT. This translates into CASSPQGTMNTEAFF.

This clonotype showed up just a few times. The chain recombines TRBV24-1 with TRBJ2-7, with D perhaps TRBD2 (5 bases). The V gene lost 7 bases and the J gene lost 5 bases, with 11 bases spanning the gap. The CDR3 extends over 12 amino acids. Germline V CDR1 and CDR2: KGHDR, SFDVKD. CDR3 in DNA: TGTGCCACCAGCCCACACGGGAACGAGCAGTACTTC. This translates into CATSPHGNEQYF.